This T cell receptor beta chain was captured by sequencing in a study of blood T cell repertoires in COVID-19. Study information: Acute-phase and convalescent COVID-19 samples originated in the United States, Italy and Spain. From T cells, B-cell-depleted T cells, or PBMCs came the material, which was cDNA or gDNA.

Original data processing: Researchers report that nucleated cell counts were estimated from reference gene primer amplification. Libraries were prepared by immunoSEQ multiplex PCR; TCRdb keeps only in-frame clonotypes and omits some of them. The D gene and trimming were derived from the DNA, and the V and J assignments and clone size from that table. This repertoire shows 20,000 or so clones, nearly 90% found once; its top ten account for 15% to 20%. The CDR3 loop spans 14 amino acids. CDR1 is SGHRS, CDR2 YFSETQ, per germline. To note about this clone: The germline gene is not matched at one end of the junction; a read error may be the cause.

This chain connects TRBV5-1 to TRBJ2-7; D possibly corresponds to TRBD2 (5 bases). Sequencing was performed on peripheral blood. The TCR originated in a human donor in a cohort sampled during active COVID-19. This CDR3 reads CASRLEDSSYEQYF. In nucleotides, the CDR3 is TGCGCCAGCAGATTGGAGGACTCTTCCTACGAGCAGTACTTC. Together with reference TRBV5-1 and TRBJ2-7, the CDR3 gives the full variable domain: KAGVTQTPRYLIKTRGQQVTLSCSPISGHRSVSWYQQTPGQGLQFLFEYFSETQRNKGNFPGRFSGRQFSNSRSEMNVSTLELGDSALYLCASRLEDSSYEQYFGPGTRLTVT.